This T cell receptor beta chain was identified during a study of OX40 agonist ivuxolimab in advanced cancers. Findings and limits, study-wide: Clones of CD4+ and CD8+ blood T cells grew by week 6 at doses of 0.1 to 3.0 mg/kg. Mean expanded clone counts were higher in CD8+ than CD4+ T cells. People who partly responded at 0.1-3.0 mg/kg had some of the least clonal expansion seen.

This CDR3 comprises 16 residues. V was shortened by 2 bases and J by 0 bases, with 14 bases between the two germline ends. CDR1 and CDR2 (germline): LNHNV, YYDKDF (reference sequence). With respect to this clone: Its antigen remains unknown.

Profiling relied on immunoSEQ multiplex PCR, and the TCRdb table lists in-frame clones only, not all of them. This sample has 65,000 to 95,000 clones, with about 91% found just once. The receptor was derived from an adult with an advanced solid tumor such as melanoma, head and neck, liver or kidney cancer. The sequencing here drew on CD4+ or CD8+ T cells sorted from blood, taken in a trial of the OX40 agonist ivuxolimab. This chain uses TRBV15 with TRBJ2-7; a possible D gene is TRBD2 (6 bases). CDR3 sequence (DNA): TGTGCCACCAGCAGAAAACAAGCGGGTAGCTCCTACGAGCAGTACTTC. This sequence encodes CATSRKQAGSSYEQYF.